This T cell receptor beta chain came from a study of T cell responses to AZD1222 COVID-19 vaccine. The study's findings and limits: Nearly half of the spike-specific TCRs reportedly recognize variant regions that carry no mutations. CD4 TCRs covered the whole spike, strongest at regions 160-218 and 743-854. The donor group comprised mostly white British people and more females; the analysis possibly underestimated clonal diversity.

Only in-frame clones appear in the TCRdb table, and some are missing; sequencing was by immunoSEQ multiplex PCR. The table lists 27,000 or so clones, around 93% of them singletons. The germline CDR1 and CDR2 sequences are LGHDT and YNNKEL (reference sequence). J was trimmed by 3 bases and V by 8 bases; bases with no gene match: 7. This CDR3 has 14 residues. Concerning this clone itself: Its target is not known.

The V gene is TRBV3-1 (or the pseudogene TRBV3-2), the J gene TRBJ1-2; 9 nucleotides match TRBD1. Sample: peripheral blood, taken 28 days after the second AZD1222 dose. This sequence originates from an adult who received the AZD1222 COVID-19 vaccine. CDR3 region: CASRDRAGDYGYTF. The CDR3 coding sequence is TGTGCCAGCCGGGACAGGGCAGGGGACTATGGCTACACCTTC.